This entry lists 17 T cell receptor beta chains sequenced from one sample in a study of Ad26.COV2.S vaccination and SARS-CoV-2 variants. Treatment specified: about 20 received Ad26.COV2.S at low or high dose, single or two shots; 5 received placebo; per-sample allocation not given. Samples were taken on day 63 after the first vaccine or placebo injection. The repertoire was sequenced with immunoSEQ multiplex PCR; TCRdb's copy has only in-frame clones and lacks some. The sample lists 350,000 to 500,000 clones, more than 80% occurring once. This specimen consisted of peripheral blood, obtained in a trial of Ad26.COV2.S vaccine versus placebo. The receptors stem from a person between 18 and 65 years old who received the Ad26.COV2.S COVID-19 vaccine or a placebo.

This clone was counted once. Compared with germline, one end of the junction differs, possibly owing to a read error. The V and J genes are TRBV10-3 and TRBJ2-7; perhaps TRBD2 as D (6 bases). This CDR3 comprises 14 residues. From germline, CDR1 is ENHRY and CDR2 SYGVKD. Written as DNA, the CDR3 is TGTGCCATCAAGATTTCCGGGAGCTCCTCCGAGCAGTACTTC. Translating it yields CAIKISGSSSEQYF.

The CDR3 DNA reads TGTGCCAGCAGCTTGGCGCATTTGGGGGATGAGCAGTTCTTC. Translating it yields CASSLAHLGDEQFF. J is TRBJ2-1 and V is TRBV5-6, with D tentatively TRBD1 or TRBD2 (5 bases each). This CDR3 region has 14 residues. V was pared by 0 bases and J by 8 bases, with 12 bases between. The germline V gene encodes CDR1 SGHDT and CDR2 YYEEEE.

The chain combines TRBV5-1 with TRBJ1-6, with unresolved D. Germline loops: CDR1 SGHRS, CDR2 YFSETQ. This CDR3 contains 15 residues. V shed 0 bases and J shed 1 base, with 5 bases lying between them. CDR3 DNA: TGCGCCAGCAGCTTGGGGCCTTCCTATAATTCACCCCTCCACTTT. It yields the protein CASSLGPSYNSPLHF.

This clone has just a few counts. The genes are TRBV11-2 and TRBJ2-7; D ambiguous. V dropped 2 bases and J dropped 5 bases, with 7 bases sitting between them. The length of the CDR3 is 12 residues. The germline V gene has CDR1 SGHAT and CDR2 FQNNGV. For the CDR3, the DNA is TGTGCCAGCAGCTTAAATCAGAACGAGCAGTACTTC. Translated, it gives CASSLNQNEQYF.

This chain uses TRBV2 with TRBJ2-7, with D tentatively TRBD1 (6 bases). Germline CDR1 is SNHLY and CDR2 is FYNNEI. Trimming took off 7 bases at V and 0 bases at J, with 13 bases between the two ends. The CDR3 extends over 14 amino acids. CDR3 sequence: CASTLQGPSYEQYF. In DNA, the CDR3 is TGTGCCAGCACCCTCCAGGGGCCCTCCTACGAGCAGTACTTC.

This clone was seen only once. This chain joins TRBV20-1 and TRBJ1-2; tentatively, D is TRBD1 (6 bases). CDR3 length: 11 amino acids. The germline V gene encodes CDR1 DFQATT and CDR2 SNEGSKA (reference sequence). V lost 3 bases, J lost 7 bases, and 9 bases lay in between. Here the CDR3 DNA reads TGCAGTGCTAGTCAGGGGCCTGGCTACACCTTC. Translation gives CSASQGPGYTF.

This clone was seen a handful of times. J is TRBJ1-5 and V is TRBV19; 8 nucleotides align to TRBD1. With 3 bases clipped from V and 4 bases from J, the junction kept 20 bases outside the gene matches. This CDR3 region has 20 residues. Germline CDR1 reads LNHDA; CDR2 reads SQIVND (reference sequence). The CDR3 spells CASSIGVRTGFGQRNQPQHF. The CDR3 region has the DNA TGTGCCAGTAGTATCGGGGTGAGGACAGGGTTTGGACAAAGAAATCAGCCCCAGCATTTT.

This chain uses TRBV24-1 with TRBJ1-6; TRBD1 is a possible D gene (5 bases). Trimming took off 9 bases at V and 5 bases at J, with 28 bases between the two ends. Germline-derived CDR1 and CDR2 are KGHDR and SFDVKD. The CDR3 runs 19 residues. CDR3: CATHHEGTGDGGHNSPLHF. The CDR3 coding sequence is TGTGCCACCCACCACGAAGGGACCGGAGATGGGGGTCATAATTCACCCCTCCACTTT.

The V gene is TRBV6-2 or TRBV6-3, the J gene TRBJ2-3; unclear D gene. Germline V gene lookup returns CDR1 MNHEY and CDR2 SVGEGT. V was shortened by 6 bases and J by 8 bases, with 12 bases between the two germline ends. The CDR3 runs 12 residues. The DNA for the CDR3 is TGTGCCAGCAGCATCAGCGTTGGTACGCAGTATTTT. Its translation is CASSISVGTQYF.

This chain connects TRBV19 to TRBJ2-2, with D possibly being TRBD1 (6 bases). The germline V gene encodes CDR1 LNHDA and CDR2 SQIVND (reference sequence). CDR3 length: 14 amino acids. Trimming removed 6 bases from V and 7 bases from J, with 15 bases in between. This CDR3 is CASSQRQVDGELFF. For the CDR3, the DNA is TGTGCCAGTAGCCAAAGACAGGTTGACGGGGAGCTGTTTTTT.

This chain links TRBV30 with TRBJ1-4; 8 nucleotides match TRBD1. The CDR3 is 14 amino acids. Trimming took 1 base from V and 4 from J; bases not matched to a gene: 2. Germline CDR1 is GTSNPN and CDR2 is SVGIG (reference sequence). The CDR3 region is CAWSGDRGNEKLFF. The CDR3 bases are TGTGCCTGGAGTGGTGACAGGGGTAATGAAAAACTGTTTTTT.

The chain carries TRBV15 and TRBJ2-3, with 10 nucleotides matching TRBD2. The trim removed 4 bases at V and 4 bases at J, leaving 8 bases unmatched. The germline CDR1 and CDR2 sequences are LNHNV and YYDKDF (reference sequence). This CDR3 has 16 amino acids. Written as DNA, the CDR3 is TGTGCCACCAGCAACCCTAGCGGGAGAGGGGCAGATACGCAGTATTTT. Its translation is CATSNPSGRGADTQYF.

The genes are TRBV10-2 and TRBJ2-1, with 10 bases fitting TRBD2. The CDR3 runs 15 residues. In germline, CDR1 is WSHSY, CDR2 SAAADI. J gave up 3 bases and V 5 bases, and 4 bases lay outside the gene matches. CDR3 bases: TGCGCCAGCAGTATAGCGGGAGGCAACTACAATGAGCAGTTCTTC. It codes for CASSIAGGNYNEQFF.

CDR3 nucleotide sequence: TGTGCCAGTAGTATAGTCCCAGGGATGGGCGAGCAGTACTTC. The encoded protein is CASSIVPGMGEQYF. This chain joins TRBV19 and TRBJ2-7; perhaps TRBD1 as D (5 bases). The length of the CDR3 is 14 residues. Germline loops: CDR1 LNHDA, CDR2 SQIVND (reference sequence). V was pared by 1 base and J by 6 bases, with 13 bases between.

CDR3 loop: CASSLVVGETQYF. CDR3 coding DNA: TGTGCCAGCAGCTTAGTGGTTGGTGAGACCCAGTACTTC. The gene calls are TRBV7-2 and TRBJ2-5; D is unresolved. V was trimmed by 1 base and J by 5 bases, leaving 8 bases between them. Germline CDR1 reads SGHTA; CDR2 reads FQGNSA. This CDR3 is built from 13 residues.

The rearrangement uses TRBV28 and TRBJ2-1, with D perhaps TRBD1 or TRBD2 (5 bases each). V dropped 3 bases and J dropped 5 bases, with 14 bases sitting between them. Germline CDR1 is MDHEN and CDR2 is SYDVKM. The CDR3 is made up of 15 amino acids. CDR3 nucleotides: TGTGCCAGCAGTTTGTTCAGGGAGTGGGACAATGAGCAGTTCTTC. Translating gives CASSLFREWDNEQFF.

V and J are TRBV28 and TRBJ2-2; 11 bases fit TRBD2. CDR1 is MDHEN and CDR2 is SYDVKM in the germline V gene. CDR3 length: 15 residues. V gave up 5 bases and J gave up 6 bases; unmatched junction bases: 5. DNA of the CDR3: TGTGCCAGCAGTCGTTCTAGCGGGAGGCCCGGGGAGCTGTTTTTT. Its protein is CASSRSSGRPGELFF.